The 17 T cell receptor beta chains in this list originate from one sample, sequenced in a study of blood T cell repertoires in COVID-19. TCRdb keeps only in-frame clones here, not all; method: immunoSEQ multiplex PCR. This table holds roughly 220,000 clones, about 85% found once. Sequencing used PBMCs or T cells enriched from blood (not recorded which). The receptor set was obtained from a woman between 25 and 40 years old who had recovered from COVID-19.

The chain is built from TRBV15 and TRBJ2-7; D is perhaps TRBD1 (6 bases). Trimming left V 6 bases short and J 3 bases short, with 18 bases between. CDR1 is LNHNV and CDR2 is YYDKDF in the germline V gene (reference sequence). The CDR3 extends over 15 amino acids. CDR3 amino acids: CATRSEGTPLYEQYF. DNA for the CDR3: TGTGCCACCAGGAGTGAGGGGACACCTCTCTACGAGCAGTACTTC.

The rearrangement links TRBV2 to TRBJ1-3; no clear D. Germline V CDR1 and CDR2: SNHLY, FYNNEI. V was pared by 6 bases and J by 0 bases, with 12 bases between. This CDR3 has 15 amino acids. CDR3 amino acids: CASSLGPSSGNTIYF. The CDR3 DNA follows: TGTGCCAGCAGCCTAGGTCCCAGCTCTGGAAACACCATATATTTT.

Comment on this clone: At one end the junction does not follow the germline gene, possibly because of a read error. This chain links TRBV6-6 with TRBJ1-6, with TRBD1 matching over 8 bases. The CDR3 contains 18 residues. From germline, CDR1 is MNHNY and CDR2 SVGAGI (reference sequence). This CDR3 reads CAGSPRTGRNKLGSPLHF. DNA for the CDR3: TGTGCCGGCAGTCCCCGGACAGGGAGGAATAAACTTGGCTCACCCCTCCACTTT.

The V gene is TRBV19, the J gene TRBJ1-1; unclear D gene. This CDR3 contains 14 residues. The ends were cut back, 9 bases at V and 0 bases at J, with 14 bases in the middle. CDR1 and CDR2 from the germline V gene are LNHDA and SQIVND (reference sequence). The CDR3 loop reads CASVERGLNTEAFF. CDR3 DNA: TGTGCCAGCGTCGAAAGAGGCTTGAACACTGAAGCTTTCTTT.

This CDR3 reads CASSQDRTNTGELFF. The CDR3 DNA is TGCGCCAGCAGCCAAGATCGCACTAACACCGGGGAGCTGTTTTTT. The chain couples TRBV4-3 to TRBJ2-2, with D uncertain. The CDR3 covers 15 residues. V lost 0 bases and J lost 2, with 7 bases in between. The germline V gene encodes CDR1 LGHNA and CDR2 YSLEER.

V gene TRBV19 combines with J gene TRBJ1-1; possibly TRBD1 for D (5 bases). CDR3 length: 15 residues. Trimming left V 7 bases short and J 2 bases short, with 17 bases between. The germline CDR1 and CDR2 sequences are LNHDA and SQIVND (reference sequence). DNA of the CDR3: TGTGCCAGTATCCCGACCAGGGTGGGAAACACTGAAGCTTTCTTT. Its translation: CASIPTRVGNTEAFF.

The V gene is TRBV4-2, the J gene TRBJ2-3; TRBD2 is a possible D gene (6 bases). Germline loops: CDR1 LGHNA, CDR2 YNFKEQ. Trimming left V 1 base short and J 3 bases short, with 8 bases between. The CDR3 extends over 14 amino acids. CDR3: CASSQGAGTDTQYF. As DNA, the CDR3 is TGTGCCAGCAGCCAAGGGGCGGGGACAGATACGCAGTATTTT.

The V gene is TRBV5-6, the J gene TRBJ2-2; 9 bases agree with TRBD1. This CDR3 region has 15 residues. Germline V gene lookup returns CDR1 SGHDT and CDR2 YYEEEE. V dropped 5 bases and J dropped 5; count of bases not matched to a gene: 7. This CDR3 is CASRADRGRTGELFF. The CDR3 coding sequence is TGTGCCAGCAGGGCGGACAGGGGAAGAACCGGGGAGCTGTTTTTT.

The chain joins TRBV4-2 to TRBJ2-1, with 10 nucleotides matching TRBD2. The CDR3 contains 14 residues. Losses at the gene ends were 4 bases for V and 3 bases for J; bases not matched to a gene: 0. Germline CDR1 LGHNA, CDR2 YNFKEQ. The CDR3 DNA follows: TGTGCCAGCAGCCTAGCGGGGGGCTACAATGAGCAGTTCTTC. Translation: CASSLAGGYNEQFF.

The chain has TRBV5-1 and TRBJ2-3; 10 bases are a match to TRBD2. J lost 0 bases, V lost 1 base, and 8 bases had no gene match. This CDR3 has 18 residues. Germline-derived CDR1 and CDR2 are SGHRS and YFSETQ. CDR3 in DNA: TGCGCCAGCAGCTTGATCGTGGGACTAGCGTTGAGCACAGATACGCAGTATTTT. Its translation is CASSLIVGLALSTDTQYF.

The chain recombines TRBV7-2 with TRBJ2-1; D perhaps matches TRBD1 (5 bases). The CDR3 runs 16 residues. Germline V gene data show CDR1 as SGHTA and CDR2 as FQGNSA. The V gene lost 3 bases and the J gene lost 3 bases, with 15 bases spanning the gap. In DNA, the CDR3 is TGTGCCAGCAGCTTCCCGGATGGACAAATCTACAATGAGCAGTTCTTC. This codes for CASSFPDGQIYNEQFF.

For the CDR3, the DNA is TGTGCCAGCAGTGGTAACAGGGCTAGCACAGATACGCAGTATTTT. Translation: CASSGNRASTDTQYF. The chain carries TRBV25-1 and TRBJ2-3; possibly TRBD1 for D (6 bases). The germline CDR1 and CDR2 sequences are MGHDK and SYGVNS. V was trimmed by 4 bases and J by 0 bases, leaving 11 bases between them. CDR3 length equals 15 residues.

The gene calls are TRBV5-1 and TRBJ1-2, with 8 bases aligning to TRBD1. The CDR3 totals 15 residues. Trimming at V came to 2 bases and at J to 4 bases, leaving 7 bases not matched to a gene. CDR1 and CDR2 from the germline V gene are SGHRS and YFSETQ. The CDR3 coding sequence is TGCGCCAGCAGCTTATCCAGGGGGCCCGGCTATGGCTACACCTTC. It yields the protein CASSLSRGPGYGYTF.

With regard to this clone: The CDR3 carries no conserved terminal phenylalanine or tryptophan, so it likely arises from a read error. Because the CDR3's place on the DNA is in doubt, the DNA is left out and the CDR3 is given as listed by TCRdb. J is TRBJ1-2 and V is TRBV7-9. The CDR3 spans 10 residues, counting both ends. Per germline, CDR1 SEHNR and CDR2 FQNEAQ (reference sequence). This CDR3 reads CASSLEVLEV.

The V and J genes are TRBV7-2 and TRBJ2-3, with 10 bases fitting TRBD2. The CDR3 spans 16 residues. V lost 0 bases and J lost 6; bases outside the gene matches: 6. Germline V CDR1 and CDR2: SGHTA, FQGNSA. The CDR3 nucleotides read TGTGCCAGCAGCTTAGCGGGTACTAGCGGGGTGGATACGCAGTATTTT. It specifies CASSLAGTSGVDTQYF.

The chain couples TRBV7-9 to TRBJ2-3; D unresolved. V shed 3 bases and J shed 8 bases, with 15 bases lying between them. The CDR3 covers 14 residues. Germline V gene data show CDR1 as SEHNR and CDR2 as FQNEAQ (reference sequence). The CDR3 nucleotides are TGTGCCAGCAGCTTCGGTCCGTCACTTGGTACGCAGTATTTT. Protein: CASSFGPSLGTQYF. The entire variable domain, with the rest obtained from reference TRBV7-9 and TRBJ2-3, is as follows: DTGVSQNPRHKITKRGQNVTFRCDPISEHNRLYWYRQTLGQGPEFLTYFQNEAQLEKSRLLSDRFSAERPKGSFSTLEIQRTEQGDSAMYLCASSFGPSLGTQYFGPGTRLTVL.

The chain couples TRBV4-3 to TRBJ1-3; TRBD1 aligns across 9 bases. Germline V lookup: CDR1 LGHNA, CDR2 YSLEER. The J segment lost 7 bases and the V segment lost 0 bases, leaving 4 bases of the junction unmatched. The CDR3 consists of 15 residues. CDR3 DNA: TGCGCCAGCAGCCAAGATGGGGGACAGGGTAACACCATATATTTT. Protein product: CASSQDGGQGNTIYF.